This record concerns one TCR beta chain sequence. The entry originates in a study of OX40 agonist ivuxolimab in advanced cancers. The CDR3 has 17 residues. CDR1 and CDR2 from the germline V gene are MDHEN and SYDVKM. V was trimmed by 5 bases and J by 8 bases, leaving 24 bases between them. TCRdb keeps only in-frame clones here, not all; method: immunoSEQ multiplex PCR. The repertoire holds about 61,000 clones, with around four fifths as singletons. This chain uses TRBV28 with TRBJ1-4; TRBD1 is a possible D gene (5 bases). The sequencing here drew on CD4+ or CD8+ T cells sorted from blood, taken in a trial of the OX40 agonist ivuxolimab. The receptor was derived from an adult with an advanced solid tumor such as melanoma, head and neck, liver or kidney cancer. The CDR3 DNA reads TGTGCCAGCAGTCCCCCTGTTTTTCAGGGTGGGAAAGAAAAACTGTTTTTT. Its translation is CASSPPVFQGGKEKLFF.